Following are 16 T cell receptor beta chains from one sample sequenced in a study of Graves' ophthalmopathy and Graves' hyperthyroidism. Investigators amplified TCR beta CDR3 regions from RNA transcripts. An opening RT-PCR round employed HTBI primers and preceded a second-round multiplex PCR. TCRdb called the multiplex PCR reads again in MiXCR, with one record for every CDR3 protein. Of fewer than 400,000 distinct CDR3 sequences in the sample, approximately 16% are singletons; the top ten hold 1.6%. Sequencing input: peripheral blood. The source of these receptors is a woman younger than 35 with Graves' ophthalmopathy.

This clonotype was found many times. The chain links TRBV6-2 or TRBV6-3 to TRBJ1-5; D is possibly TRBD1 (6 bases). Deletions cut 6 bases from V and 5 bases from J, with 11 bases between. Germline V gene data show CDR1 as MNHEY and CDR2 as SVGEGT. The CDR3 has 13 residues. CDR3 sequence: CASRRTVDQPQHF. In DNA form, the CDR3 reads TGTGCCAGCAGAAGGACAGTCGATCAGCCCCAGCATTTT.

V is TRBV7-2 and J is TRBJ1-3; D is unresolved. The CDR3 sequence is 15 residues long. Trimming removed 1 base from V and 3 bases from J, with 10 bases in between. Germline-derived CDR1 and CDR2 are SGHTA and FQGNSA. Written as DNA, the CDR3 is TGTGCCAGCAGCTTAGGGACCGGGGTTGGAAACACCATATATTTT. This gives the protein CASSLGTGVGNTIYF.

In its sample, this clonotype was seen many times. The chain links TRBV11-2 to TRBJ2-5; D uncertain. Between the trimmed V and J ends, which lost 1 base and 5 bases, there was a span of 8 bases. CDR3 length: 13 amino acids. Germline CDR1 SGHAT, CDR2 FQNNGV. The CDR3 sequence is CASSLAYVETQYF. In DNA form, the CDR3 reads TGTGCCAGCAGCTTAGCTTACGTCGAGACCCAGTACTTC.

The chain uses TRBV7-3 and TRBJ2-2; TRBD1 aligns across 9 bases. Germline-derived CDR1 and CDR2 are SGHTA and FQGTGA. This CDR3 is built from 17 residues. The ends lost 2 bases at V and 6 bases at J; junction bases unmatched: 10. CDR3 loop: CASSLSRDRVYSGELFF. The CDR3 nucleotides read TGTGCCAGCAGCTTATCGAGGGACAGGGTATATTCCGGGGAGCTGTTTTTT.

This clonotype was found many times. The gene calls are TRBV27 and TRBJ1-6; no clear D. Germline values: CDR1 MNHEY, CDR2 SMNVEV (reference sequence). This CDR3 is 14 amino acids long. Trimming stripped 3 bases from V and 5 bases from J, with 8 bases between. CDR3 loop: CASSLSSNNSPLHF. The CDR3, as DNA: TGTGCCAGCAGTTTGAGCAGCAATAATTCACCCCTCCACTTT.

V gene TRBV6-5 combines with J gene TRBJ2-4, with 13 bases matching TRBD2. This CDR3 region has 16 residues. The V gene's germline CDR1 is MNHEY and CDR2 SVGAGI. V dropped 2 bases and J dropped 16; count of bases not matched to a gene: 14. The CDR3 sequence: CASSYAPGLAGSRRYF. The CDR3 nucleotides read TGTGCCAGCAGTTACGCCCCGGGACTAGCGGGGTCAAGACGATACTTC.

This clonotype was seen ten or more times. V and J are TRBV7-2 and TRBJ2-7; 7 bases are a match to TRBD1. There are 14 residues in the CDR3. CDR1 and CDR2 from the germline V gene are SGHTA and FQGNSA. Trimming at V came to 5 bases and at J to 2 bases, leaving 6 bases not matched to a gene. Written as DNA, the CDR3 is TGTGCCAGCAGCAAAAGGACAGGAACCTACGAGCAGTACTTC. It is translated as CASSKRTGTYEQYF.

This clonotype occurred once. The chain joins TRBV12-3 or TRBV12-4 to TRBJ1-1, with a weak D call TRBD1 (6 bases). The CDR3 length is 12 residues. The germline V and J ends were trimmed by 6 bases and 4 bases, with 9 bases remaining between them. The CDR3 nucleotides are TGTGCCAGCAGCGGACAGACCACTGAAGCTTTCTTT. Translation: CASSGQTTEAFF.

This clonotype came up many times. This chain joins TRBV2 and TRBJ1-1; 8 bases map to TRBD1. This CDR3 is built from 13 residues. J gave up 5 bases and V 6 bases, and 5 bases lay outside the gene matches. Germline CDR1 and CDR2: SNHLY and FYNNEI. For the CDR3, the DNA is TGTGCCAGCAGAGACAGGGGAGGAACTGAAGCTTTCTTT. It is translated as CASRDRGGTEAFF.

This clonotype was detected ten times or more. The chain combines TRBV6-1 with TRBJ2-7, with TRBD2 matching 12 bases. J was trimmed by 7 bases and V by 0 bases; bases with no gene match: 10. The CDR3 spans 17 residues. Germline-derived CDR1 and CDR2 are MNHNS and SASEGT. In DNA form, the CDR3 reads TGTGCCAGCAGTGAAGCGCCCCTAGCGGGGGGGCCCAAGGAGCAGTACTTC. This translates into CASSEAPLAGGPKEQYF.

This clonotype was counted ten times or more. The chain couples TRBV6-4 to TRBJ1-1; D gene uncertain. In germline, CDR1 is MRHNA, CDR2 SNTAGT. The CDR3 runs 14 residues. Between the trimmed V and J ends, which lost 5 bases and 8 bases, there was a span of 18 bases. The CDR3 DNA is TGTGCCAGCAGTTTTTCCCCCGAAGGGCTCGAAGCTTTCTTT. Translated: CASSFSPEGLEAFF.

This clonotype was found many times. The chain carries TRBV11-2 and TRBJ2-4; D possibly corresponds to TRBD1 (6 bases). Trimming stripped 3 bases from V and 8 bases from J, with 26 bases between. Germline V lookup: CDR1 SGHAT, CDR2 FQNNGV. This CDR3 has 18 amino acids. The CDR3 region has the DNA TGTGCCAGCAGCTTGCCAACAGGGACCTCGAGGTTTGGTGACATTCAGTACTTC. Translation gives CASSLPTGTSRFGDIQYF.

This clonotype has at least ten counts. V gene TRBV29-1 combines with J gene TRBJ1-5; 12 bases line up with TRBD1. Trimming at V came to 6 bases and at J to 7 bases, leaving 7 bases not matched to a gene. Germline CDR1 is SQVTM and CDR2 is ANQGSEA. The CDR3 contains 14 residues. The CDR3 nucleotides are TGCAGCGTAGCGGGACAGGGGGCTGGACAGCCCCAGCATTTT. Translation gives CSVAGQGAGQPQHF.

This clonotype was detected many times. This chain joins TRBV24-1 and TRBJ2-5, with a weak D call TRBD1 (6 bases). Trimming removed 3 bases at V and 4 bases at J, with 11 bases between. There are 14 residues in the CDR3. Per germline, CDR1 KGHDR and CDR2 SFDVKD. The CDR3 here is CATSDVQGPETQYF. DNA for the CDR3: TGTGCCACCAGTGATGTACAGGGTCCAGAGACCCAGTACTTC.

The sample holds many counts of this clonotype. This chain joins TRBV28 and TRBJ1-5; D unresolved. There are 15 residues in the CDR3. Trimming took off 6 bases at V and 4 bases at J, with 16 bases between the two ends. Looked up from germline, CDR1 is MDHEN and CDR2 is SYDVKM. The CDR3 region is CASRPPAPGNQPQHF. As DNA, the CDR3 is TGTGCCAGCAGGCCCCCTGCCCCGGGGAATCAGCCCCAGCATTTT.

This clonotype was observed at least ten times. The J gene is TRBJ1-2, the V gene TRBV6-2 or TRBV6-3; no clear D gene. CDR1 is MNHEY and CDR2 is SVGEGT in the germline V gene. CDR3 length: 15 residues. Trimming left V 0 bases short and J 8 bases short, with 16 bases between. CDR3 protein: CASSYSTAGKGGYTF. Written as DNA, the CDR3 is TGTGCCAGCAGTTACTCGACGGCGGGGAAAGGAGGCTACACCTTC.